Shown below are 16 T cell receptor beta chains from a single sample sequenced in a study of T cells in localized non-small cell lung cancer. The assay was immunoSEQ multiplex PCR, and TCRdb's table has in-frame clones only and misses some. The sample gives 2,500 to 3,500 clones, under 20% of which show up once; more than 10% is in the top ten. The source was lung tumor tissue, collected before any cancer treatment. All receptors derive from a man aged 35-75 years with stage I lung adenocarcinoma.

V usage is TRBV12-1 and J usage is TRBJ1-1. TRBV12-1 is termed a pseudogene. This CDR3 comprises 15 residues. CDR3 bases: TGTGCCAGCATCGAAGGGGGACTGCTGAACACTGAAGCTTTCTTT. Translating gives CASIEGGLLNTEAFF.

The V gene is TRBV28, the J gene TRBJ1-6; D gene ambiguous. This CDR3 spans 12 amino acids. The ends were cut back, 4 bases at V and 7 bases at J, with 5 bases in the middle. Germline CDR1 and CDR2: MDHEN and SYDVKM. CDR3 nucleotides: TGTGCCAGCAGTTCCGGAAATTCACCCCTCCACTTT. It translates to CASSSGNSPLHF. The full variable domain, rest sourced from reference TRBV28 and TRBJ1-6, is DVKVTQSSRYLVKRTGEKVFLECVQDMDHENMFWYRQDPGLGLRLIYFSYDVKMKEKGDIPEGYSVSREKKERFSLILESASTNQTSMYLCASSSGNSPLHFGNGTRLTVT.

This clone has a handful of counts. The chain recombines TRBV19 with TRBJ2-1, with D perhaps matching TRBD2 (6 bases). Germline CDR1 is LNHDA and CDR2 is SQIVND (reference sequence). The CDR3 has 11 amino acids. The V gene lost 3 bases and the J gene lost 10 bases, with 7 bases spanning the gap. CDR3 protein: CASSMTREQFF. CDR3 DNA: TGTGCCAGTAGTATGACTAGAGAGCAGTTCTTC. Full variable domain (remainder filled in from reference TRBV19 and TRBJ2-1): DGGITQSPKYLFRKEGQNVTLSCEQNLNHDAMYWYRQDPGQGLRLIYYSQIVNDFQKGDIAEGYSVSREKKESFPLTVTSAQKNPTAFYLCASSMTREQFFGPGTRLTVL.

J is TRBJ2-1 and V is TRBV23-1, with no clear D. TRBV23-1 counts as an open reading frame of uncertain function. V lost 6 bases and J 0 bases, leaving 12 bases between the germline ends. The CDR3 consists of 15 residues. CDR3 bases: TGCGCCAGCAGGCAGGATTTAGGCTCCTACAATGAGCAGTTCTTC. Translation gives CASRQDLGSYNEQFF.

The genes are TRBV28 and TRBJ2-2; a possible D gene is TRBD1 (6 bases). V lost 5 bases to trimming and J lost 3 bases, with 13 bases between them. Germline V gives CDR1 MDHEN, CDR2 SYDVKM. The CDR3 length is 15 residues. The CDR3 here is CASSPGTMHTGELFF. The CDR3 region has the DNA TGTGCCAGCAGTCCTGGGACAATGCACACCGGGGAGCTGTTTTTT.

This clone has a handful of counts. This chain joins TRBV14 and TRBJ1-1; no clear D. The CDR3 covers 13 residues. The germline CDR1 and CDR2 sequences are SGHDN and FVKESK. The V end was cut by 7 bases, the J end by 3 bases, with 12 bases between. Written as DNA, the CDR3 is TGTGCCAGCACCCCGGACGGTTACACTGAAGCTTTCTTT. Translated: CASTPDGYTEAFF.

CDR3 sequence: CASRRAGNTGELFF. In nucleotides, the CDR3 is TGTGCCAGCAGAAGGGCCGGGAACACCGGGGAGCTGTTTTTT. V gene TRBV6-8 combines with J gene TRBJ2-2; D gene unclear. Germline V gene lookup returns CDR1 MNHGY and CDR2 SAAAGT. Trimming removed 6 bases from V and 1 base from J, with 9 bases in between. This CDR3 spans 14 amino acids.

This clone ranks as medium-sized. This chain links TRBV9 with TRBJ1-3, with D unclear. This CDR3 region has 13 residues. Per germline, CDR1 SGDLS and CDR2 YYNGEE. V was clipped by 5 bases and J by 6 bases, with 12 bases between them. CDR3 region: CASRGGIENTIYF. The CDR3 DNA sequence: TGTGCCAGCAGGGGAGGTATTGAAAACACCATATATTTT.

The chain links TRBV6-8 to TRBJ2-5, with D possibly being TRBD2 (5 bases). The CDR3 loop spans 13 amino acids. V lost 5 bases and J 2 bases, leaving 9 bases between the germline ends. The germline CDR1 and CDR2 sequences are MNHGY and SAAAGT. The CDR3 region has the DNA TGTGCCAGCAGTCCCGGGATTCAAGAGACCCAGTACTTC. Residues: CASSPGIQETQYF.

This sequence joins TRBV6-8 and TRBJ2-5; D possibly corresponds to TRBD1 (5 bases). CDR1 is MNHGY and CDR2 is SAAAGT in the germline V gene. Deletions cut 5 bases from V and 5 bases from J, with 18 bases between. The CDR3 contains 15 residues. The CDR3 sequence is CASSLIQGAAETQYF. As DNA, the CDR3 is TGTGCCAGCAGTCTAATCCAGGGTGCCGCGGAGACCCAGTACTTC.

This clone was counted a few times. CDR3 sequence (DNA): TGTGCCAGCAGTTACACCTCAGCGGGGGCGTCGGCCGGGGAGCTGTTTTTT. This gives the protein CASSYTSAGASAGELFF. The V call is TRBV6-8, the J call TRBJ2-2; 8 nucleotides agree with TRBD2. Germline V lookup: CDR1 MNHGY, CDR2 SAAAGT. CDR3 length equals 17 residues. The J segment lost 6 bases and the V segment lost 2 bases, leaving 11 bases of the junction unmatched.

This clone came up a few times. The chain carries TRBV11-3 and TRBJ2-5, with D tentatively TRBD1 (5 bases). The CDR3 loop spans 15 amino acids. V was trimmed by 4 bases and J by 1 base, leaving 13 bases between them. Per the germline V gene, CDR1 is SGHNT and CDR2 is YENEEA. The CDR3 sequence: CASSSPTQGQETQYF. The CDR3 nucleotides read TGTGCCAGCAGCTCCCCGACCCAGGGCCAAGAGACCCAGTACTTC.

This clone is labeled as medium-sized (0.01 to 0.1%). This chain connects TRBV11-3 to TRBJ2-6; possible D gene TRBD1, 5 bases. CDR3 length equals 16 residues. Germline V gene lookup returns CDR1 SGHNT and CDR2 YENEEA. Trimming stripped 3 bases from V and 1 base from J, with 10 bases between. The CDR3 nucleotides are TGTGCCAGCAGCTTTTTCAGGGTTTCTGGGGCCAACGTCCTGACTTTC. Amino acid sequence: CASSFFRVSGANVLTF.

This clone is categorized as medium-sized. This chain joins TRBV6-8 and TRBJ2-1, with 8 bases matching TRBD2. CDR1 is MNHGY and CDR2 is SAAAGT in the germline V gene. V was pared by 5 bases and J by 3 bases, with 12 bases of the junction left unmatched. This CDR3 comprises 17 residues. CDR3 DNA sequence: TGTGCCAGCAGTGGGCTAGCGGGCCCCCACCACTACAATGAGCAGTTCTTC. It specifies CASSGLAGPHHYNEQFF.

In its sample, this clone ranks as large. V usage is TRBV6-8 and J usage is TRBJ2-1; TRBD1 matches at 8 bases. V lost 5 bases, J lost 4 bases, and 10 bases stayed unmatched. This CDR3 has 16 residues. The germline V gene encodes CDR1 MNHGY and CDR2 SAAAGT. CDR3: CASSASGGTGYNEQFF. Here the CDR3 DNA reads TGTGCCAGCAGTGCTTCCGGCGGGACAGGATACAATGAGCAGTTCTTC.

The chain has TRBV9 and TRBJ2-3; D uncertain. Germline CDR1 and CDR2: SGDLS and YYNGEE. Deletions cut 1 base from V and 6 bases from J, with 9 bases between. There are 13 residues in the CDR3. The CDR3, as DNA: TGTGCCAGCAGCGTAAATGTCATTGATACGCAGTATTTT. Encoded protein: CASSVNVIDTQYF.